The 26 T cell receptor beta chains reported below all come from one sample, sequenced in a study of Ad26.COV2.S vaccination and SARS-CoV-2 variants. Treatment: 19 received Ad26.COV2.S at low or high dose, single or two shots; roughly five received placebo; per-sample allocation not given. Specimens were obtained on day 63 following the first vaccine or placebo injection. Using immunoSEQ multiplex PCR, the repertoire was profiled, and TCRdb retains in-frame clones only, with some absent. Of some 290,000 clones detected, around four fifths appear once; the ten largest clones hold 2% to 2.5%. The sequencing here drew on peripheral blood, taken in a trial of Ad26.COV2.S vaccine versus placebo. The receptors derive from a person between 18 and 59 years old who received the Ad26.COV2.S COVID-19 vaccine or a placebo.

This clone was counted a single time. V gene TRBV7-2 combines with J gene TRBJ2-1; perhaps D is TRBD1 or TRBD2 (5 bases each). From germline, CDR1 is SGHTA and CDR2 FQGNSA. CDR3 length equals 14 residues. V lost 5 bases, J lost 4 bases, and 12 bases lay in between. Written as DNA, the CDR3 is TGTGCCAGCAGCAACCGGGACGAGTACAATGAGCAGTTCTTC. It specifies CASSNRDEYNEQFF.

The genes are TRBV5-1 and TRBJ2-7; 8 nucleotides match TRBD2. The CDR3 is made up of 15 amino acids. V lost 0 bases and J lost 0; bases outside the gene matches: 2. CDR1 is SGHRS and CDR2 is YFSETQ in the germline V gene. For the CDR3, the DNA is TGCGCCAGCAGCTTGGCCCTAGCGGGCTCCTACGAGCAGTACTTC. Its translation: CASSLALAGSYEQYF.

For this clone: Germline and junction disagree at one end, which may indicate a read error. V and J are TRBV28 and TRBJ2-7; D is uncertain. The CDR3 totals 13 residues. The germline CDR1 and CDR2 sequences are MDHEN and SYDVKM. CDR3 sequence (DNA): TGTGCCAGCAGTCCCTTCCAACCGGGCTCTGGGGTCTTC. Amino acids: CASSPFQPGSGVF.

This clone appeared a single time. The chain combines TRBV28 with TRBJ1-5; 7 bases agree with TRBD1. This CDR3 has 15 amino acids. The germline gives CDR1 MDHEN, CDR2 SYDVKM. The J segment lost 3 bases and the V segment lost 1 base, leaving 3 bases of the junction unmatched. CDR3 DNA sequence: TGTGCCAGCAGTTTATCAGGGGGAATCAATCAGCCCCAGCATTTT. Its protein is CASSLSGGINQPQHF.

CDR3 sequence: CASSLPWIGLIPEAFF. In DNA form, the CDR3 reads TGTGCCAGCAGCCTACCATGGATTGGCCTCATCCCCGAAGCTTTCTTT. The chain couples TRBV7-9 to TRBJ1-1; D remains ambiguous. V was clipped by 5 bases and J by 8 bases, with 24 bases between them. The germline V gene encodes CDR1 SEHNR and CDR2 FQNEAQ (reference sequence). The CDR3 consists of 16 residues.

This chain uses TRBV5-1 with TRBJ2-2; TRBD1 aligns across 7 bases. The CDR3 runs 16 residues. Losses at the gene ends were 4 bases for V and 6 bases for J; bases not matched to a gene: 12. Germline V gives CDR1 SGHRS, CDR2 YFSETQ. CDR3 sequence: CASSPAEGAFAGELFF. DNA of the CDR3: TGCGCCAGCAGCCCTGCTGAGGGGGCTTTCGCCGGGGAGCTGTTTTTT.

The chain combines TRBV19 with TRBJ2-2; 8 nucleotides line up with TRBD1. CDR1 is LNHDA and CDR2 is SQIVND in the germline V gene (reference sequence). The trim removed 4 bases at V and 6 bases at J, leaving 4 bases unmatched. There are 14 residues in the CDR3. In nucleotides, the CDR3 is TGTGCCAGTAGTAATGCAGGGGGCCCCGGGGAGCTGTTTTTT. It encodes CASSNAGGPGELFF. Filled out from reference TRBV19 and TRBJ2-2, the complete variable domain reads DGGITQSPKYLFRKEGQNVTLSCEQNLNHDAMYWYRQDPGQGLRLIYYSQIVNDFQKGDIAEGYSVSREKKESFPLTVTSAQKNPTAFYLCASSNAGGPGELFFGEGSRLTVL.

Of note for this clone: At the DNA level, this CDR3 is encoded by other sequences in the same sample as well. The V call is TRBV15, the J call TRBJ2-7; D perhaps matches TRBD1 (6 bases). Germline V gene sequence: CDR1 LNHNV, CDR2 YYDKDF (reference sequence). Trimming took 0 bases from V and 2 from J, leaving 8 bases between them. The CDR3 has 14 amino acids. This CDR3 is CATSRDRGPYEQYF. The CDR3 coding sequence is TGTGCCACCAGCAGAGACAGGGGACCCTACGAGCAGTACTTC.

The chain joins TRBV5-1 to TRBJ1-2; TRBD1 matches 10 bases. The V gene end was trimmed by 4 bases and the J gene end by 6 bases; junction bases not matched to a gene: 15. CDR1 SGHRS and CDR2 YFSETQ come from the germline V gene. The CDR3 sequence is 17 residues long. The CDR3 spells CASSTGTGDKWNHGYTF. The CDR3 DNA reads as TGCGCCAGCAGCACCGGGACAGGGGACAAGTGGAATCATGGCTACACCTTC.

The CDR3 nucleotides read TGTGCCAGCAGCCCCACAGGGGGTGTGCACACTGAAGCTTTCTTT. As protein: CASSPTGGVHTEAFF. The chain recombines TRBV5-4 with TRBJ1-1; TRBD1 matches at 8 bases. V dropped 4 bases and J dropped 3; count of bases not matched to a gene: 8. CDR3 length: 15 amino acids. CDR1 SGHNT and CDR2 YYREEE come from the germline V gene (reference sequence). The variable domain in full, completed from reference TRBV5-4 and TRBJ1-1, reads ETGVTQSPTHLIKTRGQQVTLRCSSQSGHNTVSWYQQALGQGPQFIFQYYREEENGRGNFPPRFSGLQFPNYSSELNVNALELDDSALYLCASSPTGGVHTEAFFGQGTRLTVV.

V is TRBV6-5 and J is TRBJ2-1; perhaps TRBD1 as D (5 bases). Trimming left V 4 bases short and J 7 bases short, with 17 bases between. Germline V gene lookup returns CDR1 MNHEY and CDR2 SVGAGI. The CDR3 consists of 15 residues. The CDR3: CASSLTGWGVNEQFF. The CDR3 DNA follows: TGTGCCAGCAGTTTAACAGGTTGGGGCGTGAATGAGCAGTTCTTC.

The chain links TRBV15 to TRBJ2-5, with unresolved D. The length of the CDR3 is 13 residues. Trimming took off 1 base at V and 0 bases at J, with 3 bases between the two ends. The germline V gene encodes CDR1 LNHNV and CDR2 YYDKDF (reference sequence). The chain's CDR3 is CATSRVYQETQYF. The CDR3 DNA sequence: TGTGCCACCAGCAGAGTTTACCAAGAGACCCAGTACTTC.

This clone was found once. This sequence joins TRBV21-1 and TRBJ2-7; TRBD1 is taken as the D call from the table, unchecked against the DNA. TRBV21-1 is described as a pseudogene. This CDR3 is built from 12 residues. CDR3 coding DNA: TGTGCCAGCAGCAAAAGACAGGGGGCCCCAGGATTC. It specifies CASSKRQGAPGF.

This clone was found a few times. The chain employs TRBV21-1 and TRBJ1-3. TRBV21-1 is a pseudogene segment. CDR3 length: 12 amino acids. Here the CDR3 reads CASSRGAGTIYF. CDR3 sequence (DNA): TGTGCCAGCAGTCGAGGGGCGGGCACCATATATTTT.

J is TRBJ2-2 and V is TRBV6-5; 7 bases match TRBD2. The CDR3 length is 15 residues. V shed 6 bases, J shed 2 bases, and the junction held 6 bases outside the gene matches. Germline assignment: CDR1 MNHEY and CDR2 SVGAGI. The CDR3 DNA sequence: TGTGCCAGCAGATCCCCGGGACTAAACACCGGGGAGCTGTTTTTT. This encodes CASRSPGLNTGELFF.

V usage is TRBV29-1 and J usage is TRBJ1-2; the D gene is possibly TRBD1 (6 bases). The ends were cut back, 2 bases at V and 4 bases at J, with 14 bases in the middle. Germline V gene lookup returns CDR1 SQVTM and CDR2 ANQGSEA. The CDR3 is 14 residues long. The CDR3 DNA sequence: TGCAGCGTTGAAAACAGGGTAGAGAGCTATGGCTACACCTTC. Translated, it gives CSVENRVESYGYTF. Full variable domain (outside the CDR3, taken from reference TRBV29-1 and TRBJ1-2): SAVISQKPSRDICQRGTSLTIQCQVDSQVTMMFWYRQQPGQSLTLIATANQGSEATYESGFVIDKFPISRPNLTFSTLTVSNMSPEDSSIYLCSVENRVESYGYTFGSGTRLTVV.

V and J are TRBV2 and TRBJ1-5; D perhaps matches TRBD1 (6 bases). There are 15 residues in the CDR3. CDR1 is SNHLY and CDR2 is FYNNEI in the germline V gene. The V and J ends lost 6 bases and 3 bases respectively, with 15 bases between them. In DNA, the CDR3 is TGTGCCAGCAGCGCCGGGACATCGGTCAATCAGCCCCAGCATTTT. The encoded protein is CASSAGTSVNQPQHF.

The gene calls are TRBV7-9 and TRBJ2-7; the match to TRBD2 covers 10 bases. Losses at the gene ends were 0 bases for V and 2 bases for J; bases not matched to a gene: 1. CDR1 is SEHNR and CDR2 is FQNEAQ in the germline V gene (reference sequence). The CDR3 totals 15 residues. The CDR3 reads CASSLALAGAYEQYF. The CDR3 DNA sequence: TGTGCCAGCAGCTTAGCCCTAGCGGGAGCCTACGAGCAGTACTTC.

The V and J genes are TRBV5-6 and TRBJ2-5, with D possibly TRBD1 on 5 matching bases. Germline CDR1 is SGHDT and CDR2 is YYEEEE. V dropped 2 bases and J dropped 5 bases, with 13 bases sitting between them. CDR3 length: 14 amino acids. The CDR3 is CASSLIGVGETQYF. The CDR3 DNA is TGTGCCAGCAGCTTAATAGGGGTGGGTGAGACCCAGTACTTC.

This clone was detected many times. The chain employs TRBV27 and TRBJ2-5; D perhaps matches TRBD1 (5 bases). The V gene's germline CDR1 is MNHEY and CDR2 SMNVEV (reference sequence). V was pared by 1 base and J by 5 bases, with 11 bases between. The CDR3 is 14 amino acids. The CDR3 DNA reads TGTGCCAGCAGTTTATTAGGGCCAGGGGAGACCCAGTACTTC. It translates to CASSLLGPGETQYF.

V is TRBV18 and J is TRBJ2-2; the D gene is possibly TRBD2 (6 bases). V was clipped by 8 bases and J by 1 base, with 20 bases between them. The CDR3 runs 17 residues. The germline V gene has CDR1 KGHSH and CDR2 LQKENI. The CDR3 nucleotides are TGTGCCAGCACAATAGCCGGGGGTTTAATGAACACCGGGGAGCTGTTTTTT. Protein: CASTIAGGLMNTGELFF.

This chain uses TRBV5-6 with TRBJ2-7; the D gene is possibly TRBD1 (8 bases). Germline V gene sequence: CDR1 SGHDT, CDR2 YYEEEE. This CDR3 has 17 amino acids. Trimming removed 4 bases at V and 7 bases at J, with 27 bases between. The chain's CDR3 is CASSPGGWQGALGEQYF. For the CDR3, the DNA is TGTGCCAGCAGCCCGGGGGGATGGCAGGGGGCCTTGGGAGAGCAGTACTTC.

The V and J genes are TRBV6-5 and TRBJ1-4; D remains ambiguous. The CDR3 is 13 amino acids. Germline CDR1 reads MNHEY; CDR2 reads SVGAGI. Deletions cut 0 bases from V and 7 bases from J, with 6 bases between. The chain's CDR3 is CASSYSNGEKLFF. CDR3 nucleotide sequence: TGTGCCAGCAGTTACTCGAATGGTGAAAAACTGTTTTTT.

The V call is TRBV28, the J call TRBJ2-7; 11 bases fit TRBD1. This CDR3 has 15 residues. The germline CDR1 and CDR2 sequences are MDHEN and SYDVKM. V shed 6 bases, J shed 8 bases, and the junction held 12 bases outside the gene matches. CDR3 sequence reads: CASSRPGQGDVKQYF. The CDR3 region has the DNA TGTGCCAGCAGCCGCCCGGGACAGGGGGATGTAAAGCAGTACTTC.

V and J are TRBV6-5 and TRBJ1-5, with D perhaps TRBD1 (6 bases). Looked up from germline, CDR1 is MNHEY and CDR2 is SVGAGI. The CDR3 runs to 15 residues. V shed 4 bases and J shed 1 base, with 11 bases lying between them. The DNA of the CDR3 is TGTGCCAGCAGTTCCCTACAGGGAAGCAATCAGCCCCAGCATTTT. Protein sequence: CASSSLQGSNQPQHF.

V is TRBV7-3 and J is TRBJ1-6, with D perhaps TRBD1 (6 bases). This CDR3 is 15 amino acids long. The ends were cut back, 5 bases at V and 6 bases at J, with 14 bases in the middle. Germline V gene sequence: CDR1 SGHTA, CDR2 FQGTGA. The CDR3, as DNA: TGTGCCAGCAGCGAACGCGGGGGCCCTAATTCACCCCTCCACTTT. Its protein is CASSERGGPNSPLHF.